The rows below give T cell receptor beta chains drawn from one sample of a study of cytomegalovirus exposure and HLA in healthy donors. Clones were sequenced by immunoSEQ multiplex PCR, and TCRdb holds only the in-frame ones, with some missing. Of fewer than 90,000 clones in the sample, under 80% were seen once. The source material was PBMCs. The receptor source for this set is a man between 25 and 39 years old in good health and CMV-seropositive. Both conserved end residues are part of each CDR3. A D gene is named only where the DNA matches it firmly. Clone size appears in some rows only: once, few, many, or a class for an expanded clone.

clone size	V gene	J gene	CDR3 length	D gene	CDR3 protein	CDR3 DNA
few	TRBV19	TRBJ1-1	14	TRBD1	CASRTDRMNTEAFF	TGTGCCAGTAGAACGGACAGGATGAACACTGAAGCTTTCTTT
NA	TRBV19	TRBJ2-7	14	NA	CASSKPGGSDEQYF	TGTGCCAGTAGTAAGCCAGGAGGCTCTGACGAGCAGTACTTC
NA	TRBV5-1	TRBJ2-3	15	TRBD2	CASRPREASTDTQYF	TGCGCCAGCAGACCTCGGGAGGCTAGCACAGATACGCAGTATTTT
NA	TRBV11-2	TRBJ1-5	17	NA	CASSLGLGVEGNQPQHF	TGTGCCAGCAGCTTAGGTCTAGGGGTTGAGGGCAATCAGCCCCAGCATTTT
NA	TRBV19	TRBJ2-7	14	TRBD1	CASSLDRGTREQYF	TGTGCCAGTAGTTTGGACAGGGGGACTCGGGAGCAGTACTTC
NA	TRBV5-1	TRBJ1-2	14	NA	CASSLGPANYGYTF	TGCGCCAGCAGCTTGGGGCCTGCTAACTATGGCTACACCTTC
NA	TRBV18	TRBJ2-4	13	NA	CASSQAAKNIQYF	TGTGCCAGCTCTCAGGCAGCCAAAAACATTCAGTACTTC
NA	TRBV7-3	TRBJ2-2	13	NA	CASSPTNTGELFF	TGTGCCAGCAGCCCCACTAACACCGGGGAGCTGTTTTTT
NA	TRBV5-4	TRBJ1-2	15	NA	CASSLGGGGDYGYTF	TGTGCCAGCAGCTTGGGGGGGGGCGGAGACTATGGCTACACCTTC
NA	TRBV2	TRBJ1-5	16	NA	CASTRHQQSGNQPQHF	TGTGCCAGCACCCGACACCAACAATCAGGCAATCAGCCCCAGCATTTT
few	TRBV4-3	TRBJ2-6	16	TRBD2	CASSQGEGTGANVLTF	TGCGCCAGCAGCCAAGGGGAGGGTACTGGGGCCAACGTCCTGACTTTC
NA	TRBV2	TRBJ1-3	15	NA	CASTRRGASGNTIYF	TGTGCCAGCACTCGCAGGGGTGCGTCTGGAAACACCATATATTTT
NA	TRBV30	TRBJ2-3	14	TRBD1	CASGQGQGADTQYF	TGTGCCAGCGGGCAGGGACAGGGGGCAGATACGCAGTATTTT
few	TRBV5-4	TRBJ2-7	14	TRBD1	CASSPTGGSYEQYF	TGTGCCAGCAGCCCCACAGGGGGCTCCTACGAGCAGTACTTC
few	TRBV6-1	TRBJ2-7	14	NA	CASSDLQGSYEQYF	TGTGCCAGCAGTGACCTACAGGGTTCCTACGAGCAGTACTTC
NA	TRBV4-2	TRBJ1-1	16	NA	CASSQRTGGVVTEAFF	TGTGCCAGCAGCCAAAGGACGGGGGGTGTTGTTACTGAAGCTTTCTTT
few	TRBV7-6	TRBJ2-1	18	TRBD2	CASSLAASGWSSYNEQFF	TGTGCCAGCAGCTTAGCGGCTAGCGGGTGGAGCTCCTACAATGAGCAGTTCTTC
once	TRBV6-1	TRBJ2-7	13	TRBD2	CASSSSGLGEQYF	TGTGCCAGCAGTTCTAGCGGGCTAGGGGAGCAGTACTTC
NA	TRBV9	TRBJ2-3	14	NA	CASSVGPISDTQYF	TGTGCCAGCAGCGTAGGTCCGATCAGTGATACGCAGTATTTT
NA	TRBV27	TRBJ1-6	14	NA	CASSLDRNNSPLHF	TGTGCCAGCAGTTTGGACAGAAATAATTCACCCCTCCACTTT
NA	TRBV5-6	TRBJ2-7	13	NA	CASSLPPSYEQYF	TGTGCCAGCAGCTTACCCCCCAGCTACGAGCAGTACTTC
NA	TRBV6-1	TRBJ1-6	16	NA	CASSEAGRISNSPLHF	TGTGCCAGCAGTGAAGCGGGCAGGATAAGTAATTCACCCCTCCACTTT
NA	TRBV15	TRBJ2-7	20	NA	CATSREFMLVPVRDNYEQYF	TGTGCCACCAGCAGAGAATTTATGTTGGTCCCTGTCCGGGACAACTACGAGCAGTACTTC
few	TRBV7-9	TRBJ1-1	12	TRBD1	CASSSQGGEAFF	TGTGCCAGCAGCTCCCAGGGGGGAGAAGCTTTCTTT
few	TRBV6-5	TRBJ2-7	15	TRBD2	CASSQGLAGVLEQYF	TGTGCCAGCAGTCAGGGACTAGCGGGGGTTTTAGAGCAGTACTTC
NA	TRBV6-5	TRBJ2-7	14	TRBD2	CASSPIGRAYEQYF	TGTGCCAGCAGTCCAATAGGGAGGGCCTACGAGCAGTACTTC
NA	TRBV6-5	TRBJ2-7	14	TRBD1	CASIVGDRNHEQYF	TGTGCCAGCATCGTGGGGGACAGGAACCACGAGCAGTACTTC
NA	TRBV4-2	TRBJ2-2	16	TRBD2	CASSQGLAGFAGELFF	TGTGCCAGCAGCCAAGGACTAGCGGGGTTTGCCGGGGAGCTGTTTTTT
NA	TRBV28	TRBJ2-7	16	TRBD1	CASSGAGDRVGYEQYF	TGTGCCAGCAGTGGGGCTGGGGACAGGGTTGGCTACGAGCAGTACTTC
NA	TRBV7-3	TRBJ2-3	16	TRBD2	CASSILAGGDTDTQYF	TGTGCCAGCAGCATACTAGCGGGGGGTGACACAGATACGCAGTATTTT
once	TRBV27	TRBJ2-5	16	TRBD2	CASSPVGGDRQETQYF	TGTGCCAGCAGTCCTGTTGGGGGGGACCGACAAGAGACCCAGTACTTC
NA	TRBV29-1	TRBJ1-1	11	TRBD1	CSVGTGTEAFF	TGCAGCGTTGGGACAGGCACTGAAGCTTTCTTT
NA	TRBV5-1	TRBJ1-1	15	TRBD1	CASSDTAGTDTEAFF	TGCGCCAGCAGCGACACCGCCGGGACAGACACTGAAGCTTTCTTT
NA	TRBV12-5	TRBJ2-7	18	TRBD1	CASGFPRTGTACYYEQYF	TGTGCTAGTGGTTTTCCAAGAACCGGGACAGCGTGCTACTACGAGCAGTACTTC
NA	TRBV7-2	TRBJ2-1	12	NA	CASSLYYNEQFF	TGTGCCAGCAGCTTGTACTACAATGAGCAGTTCTTC
NA	TRBV6-5	TRBJ1-2	13	NA	CASSYGGAREYTF	TGTGCCAGCAGTTACGGGGGGGCGCGGGAGTACACCTTC
few	TRBV15	TRBJ1-4	12	NA	CATSRLQEKLFF	TGTGCCACCAGCAGACTGCAGGAAAAACTGTTTTTT
NA	TRBV9	TRBJ1-3	13	NA	CASRGGVRNTIYF	TGTGCCAGCAGGGGGGGGGTTAGAAACACCATATATTTT
NA	TRBV7-9	TRBJ2-5	17	TRBD2	CASSRTSGGPLKRTQYF	TGTGCCAGCAGCAGGACTAGCGGGGGGCCGCTTAAGAGAACCCAGTACTTC
NA	TRBV2	TRBJ2-1	14	TRBD1	CASSRDRAYNEQFF	TGTGCCAGCAGCCGGGACAGGGCCTACAATGAGCAGTTCTTC
NA	TRBV5-1	TRBJ1-6	16	NA	CASSLAGSSYNSPLHF	TGCGCCAGCAGCTTGGCAGGATCCTCTTATAATTCACCCCTCCACTTT
NA	TRBV5-1	TRBJ2-7	13	NA	CASSAGQRYEQYF	TGCGCCAGCAGCGCCGGACAGCGCTACGAGCAGTACTTC
NA	TRBV5-8	TRBJ2-2	17	TRBD1	CASSLVTAGGLTGELFF	TGTGCCAGCAGCTTGGTCACGGCAGGGGGCTTAACCGGGGAGCTGTTTTTT
NA	TRBV10-3	TRBJ2-2	16	NA	CAISESGQVNTGELFF	TGTGCCATCAGTGAGTCTGGCCAGGTCAACACCGGGGAGCTGTTTTTT
NA	TRBV4-3	TRBJ2-2	15	NA	CASSQVVGEPGELFF	TGCGCCAGCAGCCAAGTGGTAGGGGAACCCGGGGAGCTGTTTTTT
few	TRBV6-6	TRBJ1-2	14	NA	CASSPPGPNYGYTF	TGTGCCAGCAGCCCCCCTGGCCCTAACTATGGCTACACCTTC
NA	TRBV29-1	TRBJ2-7	14	TRBD2	CSVLGLAGFYEQYF	TGCAGCGTCTTGGGGCTAGCGGGGTTCTACGAGCAGTACTTC
NA	TRBV2	TRBJ1-3	13	NA	CAGNRISGNTIYF	TGTGCCGGAAACAGAATCTCTGGAAACACCATATATTTT
NA	TRBV2	TRBJ2-4	17	TRBD1	CASSEGDRYIAKNIQYF	TGTGCCAGCAGTGAAGGGGACAGGTACATAGCCAAAAACATTCAGTACTTC
NA	TRBV6-1	TRBJ2-1	13	TRBD2	CASIAGGYNEQFF	TGTGCCAGCATAGCGGGGGGCTACAATGAGCAGTTCTTC
NA	TRBV5-1	TRBJ2-2	15	NA	CASSSTETNTGELFF	TGCGCCAGCAGCTCGACAGAGACGAACACCGGGGAGCTGTTTTTT
once	TRBV7-8	TRBJ1-6	17	TRBD1	CASSLNRGSSYNSPLHF	TGTGCCAGCAGCCTAAACAGGGGAAGCTCCTATAATTCACCCCTCCACTTT